This T cell receptor (beta chain) stems from a study of cytomegalovirus exposure and HLA in healthy donors (dated by TCRdb to the late 2010s). Background for the entire study: According to an earlier analysis of several hundred of the donors, about 179 million T cells yielded 117 million unique TCR beta sequences and about 300 Gb of sequence data. An early release that covered approximately 600 HLA-typed donors contained around 300 gigabases of sequencing data and around 85 million unique TCR sequences. Donor age, sex, ethnicity and CMV serostatus were collected together with the repertoire data. In an earlier analysis of 587 of the donors, high-throughput TCR beta sequencing was used to judge whether each TCR beta V gene segment behaved as functional or pseudogenic. Because of strong linkage in the cohort, five DR-DQ haplotypes were treated as single units for association and clustering. To study patterns of TCR occurrence, a later analysis re-analyzed previously published TCR beta repertoires from 650 to 750 donors and added high-resolution HLA genotyping. Class I and class II HLA loci were covered by the typing at four-digit resolution. The study aimed to test whether cataloging public T cell receptors could reveal signatures of past pathogen exposure. Rather than drawing on any new phenotypic data, the later analysis identified candidate immune exposures from TCR beta sequences and the way those sequences occurred across donors. The study profiled the T cell repertoires of 500 to 800 subjects by immunosequencing and related them to cytomegalovirus serostatus. Typing coverage varied by locus: about 620-630 donors for A, B, C, DRB1 and DQB1; roughly 560 for DQA1; about 600 for DPA1; 400 to 480 for DPB1. The genetic ancestry cluster associated with self-reported Caucasian donors included 65% to 90% of the 398 genotyped donors. Besides the first cohort of around 700 subjects, a separate validation cohort made up of over 100 different subjects was used. All discovery cohort repertoires had been generated on a single sequencing platform. The study combined high-throughput TCR immunosequencing, statistical association of individual TCRs with disease status, and machine learning to predict cytomegalovirus infection status. On average, roughly 250,000 unique TCR beta nucleotide sequences were sequenced per donor among roughly 430 genotyped donors of the cohort, with roughly 18% of those sequences being non-productive. A later genetic analysis took genome-wide SNP genotypes for about three fifths of the 666 donors and used that subset as a discovery cohort.

Library prep was done by the immunoSEQ multiplex PCR assay. A mixture of 60 forward primers for TCR Vbeta segments and 13 reverse primers for TCR Jbeta segments was used in the multiplex PCR. A multiplex PCR assay on genomic DNA amplified the CDR3 region of rearranged TCR beta genes. The amplified TCR beta libraries were sequenced on the Illumina HiSeq System as 87-base-pair reads. The authors' pipeline ran thus. A later analysis tallied 75 million to 85 million unique TCR beta chains across the roughly 610 repertoires, and around 9.9 million of those chains were shared by two or more donors. Raw reads were error-corrected and collapsed into unique sequences by a nearest-neighbor algorithm in which closely related sequences were merged to remove PCR and sequencing errors. CDR3 sequences were aligned to IMGT reference sequences to assign V, D and J gene segments. For a sequence to be retained, at least a six-nucleotide match to both a V gene segment and a J gene segment was required. Rearrangements were called productive when the CDR3 lacked stop codons and stayed in frame with V and J; all others were non-productive. CDR3 was defined by IMGT convention, running from the second conserved V-encoded cysteine to the conserved J-encoded phenylalanine. In an earlier analysis of more than 550 of the donors, sequences lacking an unambiguous match to a single V gene segment were excluded. In an earlier analysis of a few hundred of the donors, V segments were called functional above 56.7% productive rearrangements and were called segregating when the between-donor standard deviation exceeded 5%. A statistical classification framework was built to diagnose cytomegalovirus status from the catalog of TCR beta chain sequences. In a later analysis, V and J genes were assigned by comparing TCR nucleotide sequences against IMGT/GENE-DB human TR gene sequences. A later analysis assigned CDR3 sequences and most-parsimonious VDJ recombination scenarios with the TCRdist pipeline. In a later analysis, every TCR beta chain was defined by the combination of its CDR3 amino acid sequence and its V-gene family, and reads without a unique V-gene family were dropped. As a way to deal with suspected cross-contamination and a sequencing artifact, a later analysis dropped approximately 590 nucleotide sequences that were highly shared and had low generation probability. A later analysis calculated a clonal expansion index for each public chain from normalized within-repertoire ranks of inferred template counts. A later analysis computed generation probabilities with a VDJ recombination model fitted to out-of-frame rearrangements, and checked the results against IGoR. In a later analysis, hypergeometric tests were used to score TCR-TCR, TCR-HLA and TCR-CMV co-occurrence, with a repertoire-size bias correction applied to TCR pairs. In a later analysis, false discovery rates were estimated by permuting HLA or CMV assignments 20 times. In a later analysis, co-occurring TCRs were grouped using DBSCAN, with TCRdist sequence similarity added in when clustering inside HLA-allele-positive subsets. Co-occurrence clustering excluded repertoires with fewer than 30,000 or more than 120,000 public chains, plus five with anomalous nucleotide sharing. TCRdb stores this immuneACCESS table with in-frame sequences only. Part of the clones is absent; in the studies checked, under half of the shortfall reflects unresolved V genes, and no reason is known for the rest. The V and J calls and clone size were taken over from that table, and D and trimming were inferred from the DNA. In all, the sample holds about 160,000 clones, and around four fifths of those were seen once. 1.3% of the sample goes to the ten largest clones.

Broader findings and caveats from the paper: Only TCR beta chains were sequenced in this cohort, and the absence of alpha or paired-chain data limited detectable features. Most TCR sequences were seen in very few donors, while some public TCRs were found in many individuals. According to a later analysis, parvovirus B19, influenza, CMV and Epstein-Barr virus appeared linked to several top co-occurrence clusters. When HLA alleles, especially DR and DQ, strongly co-occurred, attributing TCR associations to individual alleles was difficult. At a false discovery rate of 0.05, a later analysis linked approximately 18,000 TCR beta sequences to specific HLA alleles. In the study, 150 to 200 TCR beta chains were listed as associated with cytomegalovirus. A further reported finding was that TCR beta sequences accurately predicted the HLA-A and HLA-B alleles for most subjects in the first cohort. According to the authors, the approach could potentially be generalized to other disease states and immunological phenotypes. Because the 87-base-pair reads could not distinguish some IMGT-functional V segments, including TRBV6-2 and TRBV6-3, those segments were excluded. Presence/absence analyses assumed roughly uniform sequencing depth across donors, an assumption that may not hold. Because HLA typing was missing for some donors at each locus, association tests included only the typed subset. Correlated functional status among segregating V segments might reflect linkage disequilibrium, but an unknown experimental factor could not be ruled out. In a later analysis, HLA-associated TCR beta chains were found to be more clonally expanded and to have lower generation probabilities than equally common non-associated chains. A few of the identified cytomegalovirus-associated TCR beta chains were confirmed in vitro to be specific for cytomegalovirus antigens. The sequencing pipeline was judged likely to have produced a cluster of highly shared sequence variants as a technical artifact. An association between a missense DCLRE1C variant and V-gene and J-gene trimming of TCR beta chains was found in a later genetic analysis and replicated in an independent cohort. A later genetic analysis reported fewer N-insertions in productive TCRs among donors in an Asian-associated ancestry cluster than the approximately 700-donor mean. In a later analysis, most CMV-associated TCR beta chains were found to appear HLA-restricted, with HLA associations seemingly driven largely by CMV exposure. Cytomegalovirus status was reported to be diagnosed by the classifier with high specificity and sensitivity in both the original and validation cohorts. Immune exposure information for the cohort was limited to CMV serostatus. In a later analysis, TCR association rates were found to vary across HLA loci, with the most associated TCRs seen for DRB1 alleles and the fewest for HLA-C alleles. An earlier analysis of 450 to 750 of the donors showed that most TCR beta V segments appeared in productive rearrangements either about 87% or about 30% of the time, which broadly matched IMGT annotations. Because counts were too low, 15 to 20 rarely observed V segments, including chromosome 9 orphons, were excluded from the earlier analysis of around 640 of the donors.

In total, around 600 healthy bone marrow donors made up the cohort. All cohort members were sampled while nominally healthy, although unrecorded immune exposures were likely present. The donor tested CMV seronegative and was one of the 352 seronegative cohort members. A peripheral blood sample was provided by each donor, and peripheral blood mononuclear cells were used for TCR beta sequencing. The Qiagen DNeasy Blood Extraction Kit was used to extract genomic DNA from the blood cell samples. Points on this clone: The antigen it binds to is not known. Base qualities are not at hand, and no much larger clone is one base apart.

The CDR3 contains 17 residues, cysteine and phenylalanine counted. The entry retains the CDR3 DNA only, 51 bases that are in frame from base 1. CDR1 and CDR2 were assigned from the germline V gene as MGHRA and YSYEKL. The V and J ends are trimmed by 0 bases and 4 bases, leaving 16 bases between them. Here the chain combines TRBV4-1 and TRBJ2-1; no D gene call is confident. Source material: PBMCs. The sequence was obtained from a man aged 30-40 years in good health and CMV-seronegative. The bases are TGCGCCAGCAGCCAAGAAAGTCGGTTGGTGTGGTACAATGAGCAGTTCTTC. Translated, it gives CASSQESRLVWYNEQFF.